This entry features one T cell receptor beta chain sequence. The junction shows a germline mismatch at one end, possibly a read error. The PCR employed 60 Vbeta primers together with 13 Jbeta primers. The data were produced by immunoSEQ multiplex PCR, yet TCRdb's version contains in-frame clones alone and is incomplete. This table holds around 50,000 clones. The data are from a study of cytomegalovirus exposure and HLA in healthy donors. The germline V gene has CDR1 SGHRS and CDR2 YFSETQ. There are 14 residues in the CDR3. This sequence joins TRBV5-1 and TRBJ2-6, with D perhaps matching TRBD1 (5 bases). Source material: PBMCs. The TCR was taken from a woman in her forties in good health and CMV-seronegative. CDR3 loop: CASSFAPGANALTF. The CDR3 DNA follows: TGCGCCAGCAGCTTCGCTCCTGGGGCCAACGCCCTGACTTTC. The variable domain in full, completed from reference TRBV5-1 and TRBJ2-6, reads KAGVTQTPRYLIKTRGQQVTLSCSPISGHRSVSWYQQTPGQGLQFLFEYFSETQRNKGNFPGRFSGRQFSNSRSEMNVSTLELGDSALYLCASSFAPGANALTFGAGSRLTVL.